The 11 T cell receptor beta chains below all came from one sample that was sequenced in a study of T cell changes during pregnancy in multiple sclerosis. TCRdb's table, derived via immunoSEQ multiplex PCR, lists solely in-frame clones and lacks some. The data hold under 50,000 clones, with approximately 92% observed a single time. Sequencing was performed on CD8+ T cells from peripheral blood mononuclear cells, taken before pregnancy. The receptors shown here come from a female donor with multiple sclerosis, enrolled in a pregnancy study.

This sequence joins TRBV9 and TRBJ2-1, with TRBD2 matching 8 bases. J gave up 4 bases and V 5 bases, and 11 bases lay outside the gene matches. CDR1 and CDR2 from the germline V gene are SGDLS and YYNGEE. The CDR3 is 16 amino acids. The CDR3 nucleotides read TGTGCCAGCAGTGAAGGGCCGACTAGCGCATACAATGAGCAGTTCTTC. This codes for CASSEGPTSAYNEQFF.

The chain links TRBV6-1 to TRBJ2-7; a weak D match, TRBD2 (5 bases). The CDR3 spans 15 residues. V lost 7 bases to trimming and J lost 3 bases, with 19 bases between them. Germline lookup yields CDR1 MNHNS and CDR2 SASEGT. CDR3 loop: CASTLKPGSGYEQYF. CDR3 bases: TGTGCCAGCACCCTTAAGCCGGGGTCGGGCTACGAGCAGTACTTC.

The CDR3 reads CASSIGQGHEQYF. CDR3 nucleotide sequence: TGTGCCAGTAGTATTGGTCAGGGCCACGAGCAGTACTTC. This chain connects TRBV19 to TRBJ2-7, with D tentatively TRBD1 (5 bases). CDR1 and CDR2 (germline): LNHDA, SQIVND (reference sequence). This CDR3 region has 13 residues. V was trimmed by 3 bases and J by 5 bases, leaving 11 bases between them.

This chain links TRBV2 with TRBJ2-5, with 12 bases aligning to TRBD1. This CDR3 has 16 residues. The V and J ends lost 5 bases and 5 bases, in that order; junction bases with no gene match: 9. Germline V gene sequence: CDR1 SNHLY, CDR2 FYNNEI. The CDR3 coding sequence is TGTGCCAGCAGTCCCCGGGACAGGGGGCTTCGGGAGACCCAGTACTTC. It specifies CASSPRDRGLRETQYF.

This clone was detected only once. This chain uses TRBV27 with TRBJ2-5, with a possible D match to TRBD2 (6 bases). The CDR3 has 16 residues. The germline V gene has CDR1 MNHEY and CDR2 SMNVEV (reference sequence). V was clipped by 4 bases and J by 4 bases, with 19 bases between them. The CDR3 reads CASSSRDWPLGETQYF. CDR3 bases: TGTGCCAGCAGTTCGCGGGATTGGCCCCTTGGAGAGACCCAGTACTTC.

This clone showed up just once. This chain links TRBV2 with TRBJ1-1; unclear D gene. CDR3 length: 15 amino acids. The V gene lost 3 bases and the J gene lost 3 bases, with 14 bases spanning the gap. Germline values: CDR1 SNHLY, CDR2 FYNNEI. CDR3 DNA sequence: TGTGCCAGCAGTGATAGTTCCTGGTTGGACACTGAAGCTTTCTTT. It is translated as CASSDSSWLDTEAFF. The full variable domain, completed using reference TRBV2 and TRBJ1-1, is EPEVTQTPSHQVTQMGQEVILRCVPISNHLYFYWYRQILGQKVEFLVSFYNNEISEKSEIFDDQFSVERPDGSNFTLKIRSTKLEDSAMYFCASSDSSWLDTEAFFGQGTRLTVV.

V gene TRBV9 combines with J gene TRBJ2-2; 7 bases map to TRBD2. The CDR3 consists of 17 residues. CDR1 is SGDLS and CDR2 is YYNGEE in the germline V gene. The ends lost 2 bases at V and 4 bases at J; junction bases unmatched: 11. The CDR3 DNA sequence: TGTGCCAGCAGCGTTTACGGGGAGGGCCCGGGCACCGGGGAGCTGTTTTTT. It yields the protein CASSVYGEGPGTGELFF.

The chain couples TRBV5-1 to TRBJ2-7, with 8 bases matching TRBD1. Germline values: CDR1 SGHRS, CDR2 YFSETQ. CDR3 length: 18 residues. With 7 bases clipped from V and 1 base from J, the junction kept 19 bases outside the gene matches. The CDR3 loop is CASALGTGILFSSYEQYF. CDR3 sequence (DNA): TGCGCCAGCGCCCTAGGGACAGGAATCCTTTTTAGTTCCTACGAGCAGTACTTC. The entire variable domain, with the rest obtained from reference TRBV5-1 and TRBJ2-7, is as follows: KAGVTQTPRYLIKTRGQQVTLSCSPISGHRSVSWYQQTPGQGLQFLFEYFSETQRNKGNFPGRFSGRQFSNSRSEMNVSTLELGDSALYLCASALGTGILFSSYEQYFGPGTRLTVT.

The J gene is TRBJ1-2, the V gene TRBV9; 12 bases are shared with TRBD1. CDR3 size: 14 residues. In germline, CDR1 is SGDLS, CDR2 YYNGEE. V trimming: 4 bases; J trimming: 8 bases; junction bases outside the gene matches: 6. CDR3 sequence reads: CASSTRDRGLGYTF. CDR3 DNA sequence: TGTGCCAGCAGCACCCGGGACAGGGGGCTGGGCTACACCTTC. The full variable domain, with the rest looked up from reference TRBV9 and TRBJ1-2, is DSGVTQTPKHLITATGQRVTLRCSPRSGDLSVYWYQQSLDQGLQFLIQYYNGEERAKGNILERFSAQQFPDLHSELNLSSLELGDSALYFCASSTRDRGLGYTFGSGTRLTVV.

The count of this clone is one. The CDR3 bases are TGTGCCAGCTCATCAACCATCCGGGAAGGCCAGGTGCCCTATGGCTACACCTTC. It is translated as CASSSTIREGQVPYGYTF. This sequence joins TRBV18 and TRBJ1-2; the D is unclear. Germline CDR1 is KGHSH and CDR2 is LQKENI. V lost 5 bases and J lost 4, with 26 bases in between. This CDR3 region has 18 residues.

DNA for the CDR3: TGTGCCAGCAGTGAAGGAGGGCTAGCCAAAAACATTCAGTACTTC. Translated: CASSEGGLAKNIQYF. The chain combines TRBV25-1 with TRBJ2-4; D perhaps matches TRBD2 (6 bases). This CDR3 contains 15 residues. Trimming removed 2 bases from V and 0 bases from J, with 8 bases in between. Germline V gene lookup returns CDR1 MGHDK and CDR2 SYGVNS.